This is a list of T cell receptor beta chains from one sample in a study of blood T cells in healthy people across ages. TCRdb used MiXCR to reprocess the 5' RACE reads, holding one entry per CDR3 protein. The table records about 650,000 distinct CDR3 sequences, around 32% of them present only once. Sample: blood. Receptor source: an elderly woman in good health. Both conserved end residues are part of each CDR3. Fields, in order: J gene, V gene, D gene, CDR3 protein. The D gene is left open where the match is weak.

TRBJ1-6,TRBV18,.,CASSPWDHLSSYNSPLHF
TRBJ2-7,TRBV6-5,.,CASKDRTYEQYF
TRBJ2-7,TRBV20-1,TRBD2,CSARDAAGGIYEQYF
TRBJ2-4,TRBV2,.,CASEGTPNTLAKNIQYF
TRBJ1-2,TRBV30,.,CAWSVGGHYGYTF
TRBJ1-5,TRBV6-1,TRBD1,CASSRQGSQPQHF
TRBJ2-5,TRBV5-4,TRBD2,CASSQTSGGPEETQYF
TRBJ2-5,TRBV7-2,.,CASSPRGGWKQETQYF
TRBJ2-7,TRBV15,.,CATSPVGAEQYF
TRBJ1-1,TRBV7-9,TRBD1,CASSPTSGGAGSGEAFF
.,TRBV18,TRBD1,CASSPRPPGGTGHYEQYF
TRBJ2-7,TRBV29-1,.,CSVERDYEQYF
TRBJ2-7,TRBV7-2,.,CASSLESVGGPYEQYF
TRBJ2-5,TRBV13,TRBD2,CASGKTSGGINGETQYF
TRBJ1-1,TRBV3-1,.,CASSQGNTEAFF
TRBJ2-7,TRBV29-1,TRBD2,CSVVRVAGSYEQYF
TRBJ1-1,TRBV6-5,TRBD1,CASSSSGTGGKAFF
TRBJ1-2,TRBV29-1,.,CSVERGGLSGYTF
TRBJ1-5,TRBV19,.,CASGPLKGDSNQPQHF
TRBJ2-7,TRBV7-2,.,CASSLDVRASYEQYF
TRBJ2-2,TRBV7-2,.,CASSAGKVGAGELFF
TRBJ2-7,TRBV15,.,CATSRDSLYEQYF
TRBJ2-7,TRBV2,TRBD1,CASTRDRVSSYEQYF